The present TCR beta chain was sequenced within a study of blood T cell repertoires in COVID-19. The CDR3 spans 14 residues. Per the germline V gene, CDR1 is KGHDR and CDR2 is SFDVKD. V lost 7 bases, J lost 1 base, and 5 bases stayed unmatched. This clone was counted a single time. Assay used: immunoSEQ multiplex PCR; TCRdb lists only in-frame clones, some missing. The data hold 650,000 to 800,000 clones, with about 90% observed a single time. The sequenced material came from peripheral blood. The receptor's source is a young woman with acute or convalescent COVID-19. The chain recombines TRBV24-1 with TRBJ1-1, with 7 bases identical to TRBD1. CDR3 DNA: TGTGCCACCAGCCCAGGGGGGAGGAACACTGAAGCTTTCTTT. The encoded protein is CATSPGGRNTEAFF.